This T cell receptor beta chain was found in a study of cytomegalovirus exposure and HLA in healthy donors. Primers: 60 Vbeta forward and 13 Jbeta reverse. Generated by immunoSEQ multiplex PCR, the TCRdb table keeps only in-frame clones and is missing some. Of around 90,000 clones in the sample, about nine tenths are singletons; the top ten hold 8.5% to 10%. This CDR3 spans 14 amino acids. Trimming cost V 2 bases and J 6 bases, with 14 bases left between them. Germline CDR1 and CDR2: MNHEY and SVGAGI. Overall study results and limits: The study labeled more than 150 TCR beta chains cytomegalovirus-associated. The study assumed roughly uniform donor sequencing depth for presence/absence analyses.

Concerning this clone itself: Its cognate antigen is unknown.

The clonotype originates from a man younger than 40 in good health and CMV-seropositive. The sequencing sample was made of PBMCs. The chain joins TRBV6-5 to TRBJ2-7; possible D gene TRBD1, 5 bases. CDR3 amino acids: CASSYQGGRAEQYF. CDR3 in DNA: TGTGCCAGCAGTTACCAGGGTGGAAGAGCCGAGCAGTACTTC.